The sequence of this T cell receptor beta chain was determined in a study of human T cells and chemical hapten exposure. Specified time point: healthy volunteer bleed at 2 weeks. Before extraction, the whole blood was not fractionated, and total RNA was taken from it. The V gene lost 4 bases and the J gene lost 8 bases, with 21 bases spanning the gap. In germline, CDR1 is SQVTM, CDR2 ANQGSEA. This CDR3 has 16 residues. TCRdb re-derived calls from the RACE reads in MiXCR, one entry per CDR3 protein. The profile shows over 100,000 distinct CDR3 sequences, approximately 9.5% of them singletons. The specimen sequenced was whole blood. This TCR was sampled from a male donor in good health. Some clones in this sample may be carry-over from other donors' samples. The chain links TRBV29-1 to TRBJ1-6, with D possibly matching TRBD1 (5 bases). CDR3 loop: CSVGHRPTPSDSPLHF. Here the CDR3 DNA reads TGCAGCGTTGGTCACAGGCCTACACCCTCGGATTCACCCCTCCACTTT.